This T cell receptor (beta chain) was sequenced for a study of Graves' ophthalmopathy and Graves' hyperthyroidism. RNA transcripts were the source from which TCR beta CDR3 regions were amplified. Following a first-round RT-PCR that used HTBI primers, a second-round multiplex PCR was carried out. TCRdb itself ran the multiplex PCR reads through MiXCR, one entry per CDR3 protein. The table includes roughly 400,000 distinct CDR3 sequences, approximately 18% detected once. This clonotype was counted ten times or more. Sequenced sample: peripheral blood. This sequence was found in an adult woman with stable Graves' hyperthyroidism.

CDR3 amino acids: CASSSLGIETQYF. DNA for the CDR3: TGTGCCAGCAGCTCGCTCGGAATAGAGACCCAGTACTTC. This chain joins TRBV12-3 or TRBV12-4 and TRBJ2-5, with D hard to call. V was clipped by 6 bases and J by 4 bases, with 12 bases between them. The CDR3 loop spans 13 amino acids.